The text below deals with one T cell receptor (beta chain). Germline CDR1 and CDR2: GTSNPN and SVGIG (reference sequence). The CDR3 has 12 residues. The V and J ends lost 4 bases and 6 bases respectively, with 13 bases between them. These data belong to a study of blood T cell repertoires in COVID-19. Libraries were prepared by immunoSEQ multiplex PCR; TCRdb keeps only in-frame clonotypes and omits some of them. The table shows 200,000 to 250,000 clones, with 85% to 90% occurring only once. This TCR was sampled from a man aged 40-55 years who had recovered from COVID-19. Sample: PBMCs or T cells enriched from blood (not recorded which). The chain recombines TRBV30 with TRBJ2-7, with a tentative D call TRBD2 (7 bases). DNA of the CDR3: TGTGCCTGGATGAGGGGGGGGACCGAGCAGTACTTC. This sequence encodes CAWMRGGTEQYF.